Listed below are T cell receptor beta chains from one sample, sequenced in a study of OX40 agonist ivuxolimab in advanced cancers. TCRdb's copy holds only in-frame clones and misses some; the assay was immunoSEQ multiplex PCR. Among about 50,000 clones listed, approximately 79% were seen once. Sequenced material: CD4+ or CD8+ T cells sorted from blood, taken in a trial of the OX40 agonist ivuxolimab. These TCRs come from an adult with an advanced solid tumor such as melanoma, head and neck, liver or kidney cancer. Both conserved end residues are trimmed from each CDR3.

>TRBJ1-2|TRBV18
ASSPQGANGYT
>TRBJ2-3|TRBV4-3
ASSQVTSGRSDTQY
>TRBJ1-1|TRBV6-5
ASSLSFAMNTEAF
>TRBJ1-1|TRBV18
ASSPRNLAEAF
>TRBJ2-2|TRBV10-3
ATRDSNTGELF
>TRBJ2-3|TRBV2
ASSEGQASTDTQY
>TRBJ1-4|TRBV14
ASSLDREGATNEKLF
>TRBJ2-4|TRBV11-2
ASSSFGGRGNIQY
>TRBJ1-1|TRBV6-5
ASSGTVNTEAF
>TRBJ2-2|TRBV2
ASSGGSFQGGELF
>TRBJ2-7|TRBV5-1
ASSFRTGGAEQY
>TRBJ2-3|TRBV11-1
ASSLSWAATDTQY
>TRBJ2-5|TRBV19
ASSMRGNGGETQY
>TRBJ2-5|TRBV4-2
ASSQVIEVGTQY
>TRBJ2-5|TRBV29-1
SVEIATGGIIGTQY
>TRBJ2-3|TRBV5-4
ASSLQGSDTQY
>TRBJ2-3|TRBV7-2
ASSPADTQY
>TRBJ2-3|TRBV6-5
ASSSPYTDTQY
>TRBJ2-7|TRBV15
ATSRDLGGKY
>TRBJ2-3|TRBV7-6
ASSPGLGRGDPRFTDTQY
>TRBJ2-5|TRBV27
ASSFSGARETQY
>TRBJ1-5|TRBV28
ASSLGQATGPQH
>TRBJ2-2|TRBV5-1
ASSLQPPLASGGELF
>TRBJ1-2|TRBV28
ASSLGTPNYGYT
>TRBJ1-2|TRBV2
ASSDAGGPGYYT
>TRBJ1-5|TRBV10-2
ASSEQGSGNQPQH
>TRBJ2-1|TRBV18
ASSPPGGSYNEQF
>TRBJ2-5|TRBV11-2
ASSPAGETQY
>TRBJ1-2|TRBV23-1
ASSRGKYYGYT
>TRBJ2-7|TRBV11-2
ASSLIRRGRGQTYEQY
>TRBJ2-1|TRBV27
ASSPMRLAGGDEQF
>TRBJ1-1|TRBV25-1
ASSEVGGGTEAF
>TRBJ2-1|TRBV18
ASFVGTGSYNEQF
>TRBJ2-1|TRBV19
ASSTGVAYNEQF
>TRBJ2-7|TRBV5-1
ASSYDRSYEQY
>TRBJ2-1|TRBV7-9
ATTRSSSYNEQF
>TRBJ2-5|TRBV11-3
ASSLNGGAPGETQY
>TRBJ2-7|TRBV11-3
ASSLEVGYEQY
>TRBJ1-2|TRBV28
ASSSRLYGYT
>TRBJ1-3|TRBV7-8
ASSLGPKGSSGNTIY
>TRBJ2-7|TRBV6-5
ASSYSTDEQY